Listed below are T cell receptor beta chains from one sample, sequenced in a study of OX40 agonist ivuxolimab in advanced cancers. The table came from immunoSEQ multiplex PCR; TCRdb's copy has only in-frame clones and leaves some out. The sample lists tens of thousands of clones, 80% to 90% occurring once. Sequencing used CD4+ or CD8+ T cells sorted from blood, obtained in a trial of the OX40 agonist ivuxolimab. The receptors shown here come from an adult with an advanced solid tumor such as melanoma, head and neck, liver or kidney cancer. CDR3s include the opening cysteine and the closing phenylalanine or tryptophan. D genes are given only for firm matches. Not all rows give a size; the values are once, few, many and, for expanded clones, a class.

CASSGGSGREGDEQFF TGTGCCAGCAGTGGAGGTAGCGGGAGAGAAGGCGATGAGCAGTTCTTC TRBD2 - TRBJ2-1 TRBV9
CASREVHLAKNIQYF TGTGCCAGTAGGGAGGTGCACCTAGCCAAAAACATTCAGTACTTC - - TRBJ2-4 TRBV19
CASSYGGGKNIQYF TGTGCCAGCAGTTACGGGGGAGGGAAAAACATTCAGTACTTC TRBD2 - TRBJ2-4 TRBV6-5
CASRPRAGGYTF TGTGCCAGCAGGCCGAGGGCAGGTGGCTACACCTTC - - TRBJ1-2 TRBV27
CASSLPDRGGYGYTF TGTGCCAGCAGTCTCCCGGACAGGGGCGGCTATGGCTACACCTTC TRBD1 - TRBJ1-2 TRBV2
CASSLAGGRETQYF TGCGCCAGCAGCTTGGCAGGGGGCCGAGAGACCCAGTACTTC TRBD1 - TRBJ2-5 TRBV5-1
CASSWGDYTRPGELFF TGCGCCAGCAGCTGGGGGGACTACACACGCCCCGGGGAGCTGTTTTTT TRBD2 - TRBJ2-2 TRBV5-1
CASSLGEHYGYTF TGCGCCAGCAGCTTGGGGGAACACTATGGCTACACCTTC - - TRBJ1-2 TRBV5-1
CASSWRDRGTEAFF TGTGCCAGCAGCTGGAGGGACAGGGGGACTGAAGCTTTCTTT TRBD1 - TRBJ1-1 TRBV5-6
CASSPGPWAATNEKLFF TGTGCCAGCAGCCCGGGACCCTGGGCTGCAACTAATGAAAAACTGTTTTTT - - TRBJ1-4 TRBV5-5
CASSLPPLWTKPLFF TGTGCCAGCAGTTTACCCCCATTATGGACCAAGCCGCTGTTCTTC - - TRBJ2-1 TRBV28
CASSLGVSYQETQYF TGTGCCAGCAGCCTAGGGGTTTCCTACCAAGAGACCCAGTACTTC - - TRBJ2-5 TRBV7-3
CASSPGTANTEAFF TGCGCCAGCAGCCCGGGGACAGCGAACACTGAAGCTTTCTTT TRBD1 - TRBJ1-1 TRBV5-1
CASSLAIRQGGQETQYF TGTGCCAGCAGCTTAGCAATTCGACAGGGCGGACAAGAGACCCAGTACTTC TRBD1 - TRBJ2-5 TRBV7-2
CASSDYRNTEAFF TGTGCCAGCAGTGATTACAGGAACACTGAAGCTTTCTTT - - TRBJ1-1 TRBV6-1
CASSSAVGRGEQYF TGTGCCAGCAGTTCAGCTGTGGGACGGGGGGAGCAGTACTTC TRBD2 - TRBJ2-5 TRBV6-5
CAARDRAIGNNYGYTF TGTGCCGCTCGGGACAGGGCTATAGGGAATAACTATGGCTACACCTTC TRBD1 once TRBJ1-2 TRBV10-3
CASSLAGGYTDTQYF TGTGCCAGCAGCTTAGCGGGAGGATACACAGATACGCAGTATTTT TRBD2 - TRBJ2-3 TRBV11-2
CASSSGGYNEQFF TGTGCCAGTAGTAGCGGGGGCTACAATGAGCAGTTCTTC TRBD2 - TRBJ2-1 TRBV19
CASSGGLAGAPYEQYF TGTGCCAGCAGTGGGGGACTAGCGGGAGCCCCCTACGAGCAGTACTTC TRBD2 - TRBJ2-7 TRBV2
CASSQDRDTQYF TGTGCCAGCAGCCAAGACCGGGATACGCAGTATTTT - - TRBJ2-3 TRBV4-2
CASSWTPANTEAFF TGTGCCAGCAGCTGGACCCCAGCGAACACTGAAGCTTTCTTT - - TRBJ1-1 TRBV7-2
CASSFTGDTEAFF TGTGCCAGCAGTTTTACAGGGGACACTGAAGCTTTCTTT TRBD1 - TRBJ1-1 TRBV7-9
CAWSPGSPKGNTEAFF TGTGCCTGGAGTCCAGGGAGTCCTAAGGGTAACACTGAAGCTTTCTTT - - TRBJ1-1 TRBV30
CASSRGSLNEKLFF TGTGCCAGCAGCCGGGGTTCGTTGAATGAAAAACTGTTTTTT - - TRBJ1-4 TRBV11-2
CASSFEGTAQYF TGCGCCAGCAGCTTCGAGGGGACGGCCCAGTACTTC - - TRBJ2-5 TRBV5-1
CASSQDSEQYF TGCGCCAGCAGTCAGGACAGCGAGCAGTACTTC - - TRBJ2-7 TRBV4-1
CASTRGGGINEKLFF TGTGCCAGCACCCGCGGGGGGGGTATCAATGAAAAACTGTTTTTT - - TRBJ1-4 TRBV5-4
CASSLNQMTEAFF TGTGCCAGCAGCTTGAATCAGATGACTGAAGCTTTCTTT - - TRBJ1-1 TRBV7-2
CASSRSSGPYEQYF TGTGCCAGCAGCCGAAGTAGCGGCCCCTACGAGCAGTACTTC - - TRBJ2-7 TRBV7-2
CASSQVAGGAADTQYF TGTGCCAGCAGCCAAGTGGCGGGGGGGGCCGCAGATACGCAGTATTTT TRBD2 - TRBJ2-3 TRBV4-2
CASSSPRTGANTEAFF TGTGCCAGCAGTTCCCCCCGGACAGGGGCGAACACTGAAGCTTTCTTT TRBD1 - TRBJ1-1 TRBV28
CASSQPGQGAGTEAFF TGTGCCAGCAGCCAACCGGGACAGGGGGCGGGCACTGAAGCTTTCTTT TRBD1 - TRBJ1-1 TRBV14
CASSRATGRTNQPQHF TGTGCCAGCAGCCGAGCGACAGGGAGGACCAATCAGCCCCAGCATTTT TRBD1 - TRBJ1-5 TRBV7-2
CATSRFSGRGQEETQYF TGTGCCACCAGCAGATTTTCGGGCAGGGGGCAAGAAGAGACCCAGTACTTC TRBD1 - TRBJ2-5 TRBV15
CSVGTGFEKLFF TGCAGCGTCGGGACAGGCTTTGAAAAACTGTTTTTT TRBD1 - TRBJ1-4 TRBV29-1
CASTTYRGRETGYTF TGTGCCAGCACCACTTACAGGGGGCGAGAAACTGGCTACACCTTC TRBD1 - TRBJ1-2 TRBV5-4
CASSLGTGEGQPQHF TGTGCCAGCAGCCTCGGGACAGGGGAAGGTCAGCCCCAGCATTTT TRBD1 - TRBJ1-5 TRBV5-6
CASSYSILPYEQYF TGTGCCAGCAGTTACTCGATACTCCCCTACGAGCAGTACTTC - - TRBJ2-7 TRBV6-5
CAISEQEAYEQYF TGTGCCATCAGTGAGCAGGAGGCCTACGAGCAGTACTTC - - TRBJ2-7 TRBV10-3
CASSIKPSGFKNEQFF TGTGCCAGTAGTATAAAGCCTAGCGGGTTTAAGAATGAGCAGTTCTTC TRBD2 - TRBJ2-1 TRBV19
CASSLELPSAVTQYF TGCGCCAGCAGCTTGGAACTACCCTCCGCGGTGACGCAGTATTTT - - TRBJ2-3 TRBV5-1
CASSILGEQYF TGTGCCAGTAGTATTCTGGGTGAGCAGTACTTC - - TRBJ2-5 TRBV19
CASSPDNYEQYF TGTGCCAGCAGCCCTGATAACTACGAGCAGTACTTC - - TRBJ2-7 TRBV9
CASSLSPFYGYTF TGTGCCAGCAGTTTATCCCCATTCTATGGCTACACCTTC - - TRBJ1-2 TRBV28
CASSDDQNSPLHF TGTGCCAGCAGTGACGATCAAAATTCACCCCTCCACTTT - - TRBJ1-6 TRBV2
CASRDDYLGGYTF TGTGCCAGTAGGGATGACTATTTGGGAGGCTACACCTTC - - TRBJ1-2 TRBV19
CASSATGHYEQYF TGTGCCAGCAGCGCGACAGGTCACTACGAGCAGTACTTC - - TRBJ2-7 TRBV7-8
CASSIWGSGNQPQHF TGTGCCAGTAGTATCTGGGGATCCGGGAACCAGCCCCAGCATTTT - once TRBJ1-5 TRBV19
CASRPRGRPTSTDTQYF TGTGCCAGCAGACCCCGGGGGCGGCCGACTAGCACAGATACGCAGTATTTT - - TRBJ2-3 TRBV11-2
CASGPTERANEQYF TGTGCCAGCGGACCCACCGAGAGGGCCAACGAGCAGTACTTC - - TRBJ2-7 TRBV7-6
CASSPEGTVSGIQYF TGTGCCAGCAGTCCAGAGGGGACAGTGTCAGGCATTCAGTACTTC TRBD1 - TRBJ2-4 TRBV6-6
CASSFTGSYEQYF TGCGCCAGCAGCTTCACGGGAAGCTACGAGCAGTACTTC - - TRBJ2-7 TRBV5-1
CASSFSREVYEQYF TGCGCCAGCAGCTTTAGTAGGGAGGTATACGAGCAGTACTTC - - TRBJ2-7 TRBV5-1